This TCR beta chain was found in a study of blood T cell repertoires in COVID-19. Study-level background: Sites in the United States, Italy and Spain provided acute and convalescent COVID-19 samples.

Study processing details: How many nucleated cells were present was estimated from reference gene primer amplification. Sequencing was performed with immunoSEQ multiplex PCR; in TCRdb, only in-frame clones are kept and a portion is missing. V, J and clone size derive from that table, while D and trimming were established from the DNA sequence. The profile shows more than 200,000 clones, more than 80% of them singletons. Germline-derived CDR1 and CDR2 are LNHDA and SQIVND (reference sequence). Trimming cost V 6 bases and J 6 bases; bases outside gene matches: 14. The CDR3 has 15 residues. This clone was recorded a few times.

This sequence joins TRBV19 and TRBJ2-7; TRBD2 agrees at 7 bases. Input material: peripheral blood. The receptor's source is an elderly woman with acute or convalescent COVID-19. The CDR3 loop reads CASRTSPGGAGEQYF. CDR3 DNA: TGTGCCAGTAGGACCTCTCCGGGGGGAGCTGGCGAGCAGTACTTC.